A selection of T cell receptor beta chains follows, all from one sample in a study of blood T cell repertoires in COVID-19. Generated by immunoSEQ multiplex PCR, the TCRdb table keeps only in-frame clones and is missing some. Of about 260,000 clones in the sample, approximately 80% are singletons; the top ten hold 1.9%. Material: peripheral blood. These receptors came from a woman older than 75 with acute or convalescent COVID-19. Each CDR3 is given with its conserved first and last residue. The order of the fields is J gene, D gene, clone size, V gene, CDR3 protein, CDR3 DNA. A D gene is named only where the DNA matches it firmly. A row's size may be missing; if present it is once, few, many or a size class.

j_call: TRBJ2-5; d_call: TRBD2; clone_size: -; v_call: TRBV9; cdr3_aa: CASSVGISGVTQYF; cdr3_nt: TGTGCCAGCAGCGTAGGAATTAGCGGGGTAACCCAGTACTTC
j_call: TRBJ1-1; d_call: -; clone_size: -; v_call: TRBV6-5; cdr3_aa: CASSYSGARGNTEAFF; cdr3_nt: TGTGCCAGCAGTTACTCCGGGGCGCGGGGGAACACTGAAGCTTTCTTT
j_call: TRBJ2-5; d_call: TRBD2; clone_size: -; v_call: TRBV7-3; cdr3_aa: CASSLIAGGQETQYF; cdr3_nt: TGTGCCAGCAGCTTAATAGCGGGCGGACAAGAGACCCAGTACTTC
j_call: TRBJ2-3; d_call: -; clone_size: -; v_call: TRBV18; cdr3_aa: CASSLQGGTDTQYF; cdr3_nt: TGTGCCAGCTCACTACAGGGTGGGACAGATACGCAGTATTTT
j_call: TRBJ2-7; d_call: TRBD1; clone_size: -; v_call: TRBV5-4; cdr3_aa: CASSVGTGVSYEQYF; cdr3_nt: TGTGCCAGCAGCGTAGGGACAGGGGTTTCCTACGAGCAGTACTTC
j_call: TRBJ1-2; d_call: TRBD1; clone_size: few; v_call: TRBV5-4; cdr3_aa: CASSLAGGQGDYGYTF; cdr3_nt: TGTGCCAGCAGCTTGGCCGGGGGACAGGGAGACTATGGCTACACCTTC
j_call: TRBJ2-3; d_call: TRBD2; clone_size: -; v_call: TRBV4-3; cdr3_aa: CASSHQQRGGTSGYTDTQYF; cdr3_nt: TGCGCCAGCAGCCACCAACAGAGGGGGGGCACTAGCGGATACACAGATACGCAGTATTTT
j_call: TRBJ2-4; d_call: -; clone_size: -; v_call: TRBV21-1; cdr3_aa: CASSKVETGVVREENIQYF; cdr3_nt: TGTGCCAGCAGCAAAGTGGAGACAGGGGTCGTTCGGGAAGAAAACATTCAGTACTTC
j_call: TRBJ1-1; d_call: -; clone_size: -; v_call: TRBV5-5; cdr3_aa: CASRFVMGGDTEAFF; cdr3_nt: TGTGCCAGCAGATTTGTAATGGGGGGAGACACTGAAGCTTTCTTT
j_call: TRBJ2-7; d_call: -; clone_size: -; v_call: TRBV7-3; cdr3_aa: CASSSRAGDEQYF; cdr3_nt: TGTGCCAGCAGCTCGCGGGCAGGGGACGAGCAGTACTTC
j_call: TRBJ2-5; d_call: -; clone_size: -; v_call: TRBV3-1/TRBV3-2; cdr3_aa: CASSQGSSHQTQYF; cdr3_nt: TGTGCCAGCAGCCAAGGATCTAGCCATCAGACCCAGTACTTC
j_call: TRBJ1-5; d_call: TRBD1; clone_size: -; v_call: TRBV6-2/TRBV6-3; cdr3_aa: CASSYRDRVNQPQHF; cdr3_nt: TGTGCCAGCAGTTACCGGGACAGGGTCAATCAGCCCCAGCATTTT
j_call: TRBJ2-3; d_call: -; clone_size: -; v_call: TRBV15; cdr3_aa: CATSTRRLGTDTQYF; cdr3_nt: TGTGCCACCAGCACCCGACGACTGGGCACAGATACGCAGTATTTT
j_call: TRBJ1-2; d_call: TRBD1; clone_size: -; v_call: TRBV7-2; cdr3_aa: CASSPGTGVNYGYTF; cdr3_nt: TGTGCCAGCAGCCCCGGGACAGGGGTTAACTATGGCTACACCTTC
j_call: TRBJ2-7; d_call: -; clone_size: -; v_call: TRBV18; cdr3_aa: CASSPDQWGAYEQYF; cdr3_nt: TGTGCCAGCTCACCAGACCAGTGGGGAGCCTACGAGCAGTACTTC
j_call: TRBJ2-1; d_call: -; clone_size: -; v_call: TRBV4-3; cdr3_aa: CASSQEGPGSASSYNEQFF; cdr3_nt: TGCGCCAGCAGCCAAGAAGGGCCCGGTAGCGCGAGCTCCTACAATGAGCAGTTCTTC
j_call: TRBJ1-2; d_call: -; clone_size: -; v_call: TRBV28; cdr3_aa: CASSTGPGEYGYTF; cdr3_nt: TGTGCCAGCAGCACCGGGCCGGGAGAGTATGGCTACACCTTC
j_call: TRBJ2-1; d_call: -; clone_size: few; v_call: TRBV13; cdr3_aa: CASSPGIRSSYNEQFF; cdr3_nt: TGTGCCAGCAGTCCAGGGATTAGGAGCTCCTACAATGAGCAGTTCTTC
j_call: TRBJ2-2; d_call: TRBD2; clone_size: -; v_call: TRBV7-2; cdr3_aa: CASSLAGGADTGELFF; cdr3_nt: TGTGCCAGCAGCTTGGCGGGAGGGGCGGACACCGGGGAGCTGTTTTTT
j_call: TRBJ2-3; d_call: -; clone_size: once; v_call: TRBV4-3; cdr3_aa: CASSQVRPAETARRISTDTQYF; cdr3_nt: TGCGCCAGCAGCCAAGTTCGGCCAGCGGAAACCGCCCGTAGAATTAGCACAGATACGCAGTATTTT
j_call: TRBJ1-6; d_call: -; clone_size: -; v_call: TRBV7-6; cdr3_aa: CASSPLAVAASPLHF; cdr3_nt: TGTGCCAGCAGCCCCCTGGCAGTCGCGGCTTCACCCCTCCACTTT
j_call: TRBJ2-1; d_call: TRBD2; clone_size: once; v_call: TRBV7-2; cdr3_aa: CASSLALAGGNEQFF; cdr3_nt: TGTGCCAGCAGCTTAGCACTAGCGGGGGGCAATGAGCAGTTCTTC
j_call: TRBJ1-6; d_call: -; clone_size: -; v_call: TRBV19; cdr3_aa: CASRGGGSPLHF; cdr3_nt: TGTGCCAGTAGGGGAGGGGGTTCACCCCTCCACTTT
j_call: TRBJ1-4; d_call: -; clone_size: -; v_call: TRBV28; cdr3_aa: CASTGWDMVLHEKLFF; cdr3_nt: TGTGCCAGCACTGGGTGGGACATGGTTCTACATGAAAAACTGTTTTTT
j_call: TRBJ1-5; d_call: -; clone_size: once; v_call: TRBV6-2/TRBV6-3; cdr3_aa: CASSYAAGRNQPQHF; cdr3_nt: TGTGCCAGCAGTTACGCGGCGGGGCGCAATCAGCCCCAGCATTTT
j_call: TRBJ1-1; d_call: -; clone_size: once; v_call: TRBV5-8; cdr3_aa: CASNKRAGRGTEAFF; cdr3_nt: TGTGCCAGCAACAAACGGGCAGGGCGGGGCACTGAAGCTTTCTTT
j_call: TRBJ1-5; d_call: -; clone_size: -; v_call: TRBV6-9; cdr3_aa: CASSSPAGTQNSNQPQHF; cdr3_nt: TGTGCCAGCAGCTCCCCCGCCGGGACACAGAATAGCAATCAGCCCCAGCATTTT
j_call: TRBJ2-7; d_call: -; clone_size: few; v_call: TRBV5-6; cdr3_aa: CASSLVFGHSYEQYF; cdr3_nt: TGTGCCAGCAGCTTGGTATTCGGACATTCCTACGAGCAGTACTTC
j_call: TRBJ2-1; d_call: -; clone_size: -; v_call: TRBV20-1; cdr3_aa: CSVLGNEQFF; cdr3_nt: TGCAGTGTTCTCGGGAATGAGCAGTTCTTC
j_call: TRBJ1-6; d_call: -; clone_size: -; v_call: TRBV2; cdr3_aa: CASSELGLKTGSPLHF; cdr3_nt: TGTGCCAGCAGTGAATTGGGACTTAAAACGGGTTCACCCCTCCACTTT
j_call: TRBJ1-3; d_call: -; clone_size: -; v_call: TRBV7-9; cdr3_aa: CASNPWTVGNTIYF; cdr3_nt: TGTGCCAGCAACCCGTGGACAGTAGGAAACACCATATATTTT
j_call: TRBJ2-3; d_call: TRBD1; clone_size: -; v_call: TRBV7-2; cdr3_aa: CASSLRATNLGGTTDTQYF; cdr3_nt: TGTGCCAGCAGCTTAAGGGCCACCAATCTAGGGGGCACGACGGATACGCAGTATTTT
j_call: TRBJ1-2; d_call: TRBD1; clone_size: -; v_call: TRBV6-1; cdr3_aa: CASSERTGVGGYTF; cdr3_nt: TGTGCCAGCAGTGAACGGACAGGGGTTGGTGGCTACACCTTC
j_call: TRBJ2-7; d_call: -; clone_size: -; v_call: TRBV6-5; cdr3_aa: CASSYSSGRTGYEQYF; cdr3_nt: TGTGCCAGCAGTTACTCTTCTGGCAGGACGGGATACGAGCAGTACTTC
j_call: TRBJ1-2; d_call: -; clone_size: -; v_call: TRBV6-5; cdr3_aa: CASSFGGHYGYTF; cdr3_nt: TGTGCCAGCAGTTTCGGCGGCCACTATGGCTACACCTTC
j_call: TRBJ2-5; d_call: TRBD2; clone_size: -; v_call: TRBV5-1; cdr3_aa: CASSLDPSGGRETQYF; cdr3_nt: TGCGCCAGCAGCTTGGATCCTAGCGGGGGCCGGGAGACCCAGTACTTC
j_call: TRBJ1-2; d_call: -; clone_size: -; v_call: TRBV6-6; cdr3_aa: CASILDLRGGYTF; cdr3_nt: TGTGCCAGCATTCTGGATCTCAGGGGCGGGTACACCTTC
j_call: TRBJ2-3; d_call: -; clone_size: -; v_call: TRBV30; cdr3_aa: CAWSVRGLLQPTDTQYF; cdr3_nt: TGTGCCTGGAGTGTCAGGGGACTACTCCAACCCACAGATACGCAGTATTTT
j_call: TRBJ1-6; d_call: TRBD1; clone_size: -; v_call: TRBV5-5; cdr3_aa: CASSSNRGPLHF; cdr3_nt: TGTGCCAGCAGCTCTAACAGGGGGCCCCTCCACTTT
j_call: TRBJ1-2; d_call: -; clone_size: -; v_call: TRBV5-4; cdr3_aa: CASHEVNYGYTF; cdr3_nt: TGTGCCAGCCACGAGGTAAACTATGGCTACACCTTC
j_call: TRBJ1-1; d_call: TRBD1; clone_size: -; v_call: TRBV6-2/TRBV6-3; cdr3_aa: CASSSDRGRGNTEAFF; cdr3_nt: TGTGCCAGCAGTTCCGACAGGGGGCGGGGGAACACTGAAGCTTTCTTT
j_call: TRBJ1-1; d_call: -; clone_size: -; v_call: TRBV27; cdr3_aa: CASSPFGGGTEAFF; cdr3_nt: TGTGCCAGCAGCCCCTTTGGAGGCGGCACTGAAGCTTTCTTT
j_call: TRBJ1-6; d_call: -; clone_size: -; v_call: TRBV6-2/TRBV6-3; cdr3_aa: CASSLQPIGTRASYNSPLHF; cdr3_nt: TGTGCCAGCAGTCTCCAGCCAATCGGAACCAGGGCCTCCTATAATTCACCCCTCCACTTT
j_call: TRBJ1-2; d_call: -; clone_size: -; v_call: TRBV9; cdr3_aa: CASSVAANSYGYTF; cdr3_nt: TGTGCCAGCAGCGTAGCAGCGAATTCCTATGGCTACACCTTC
j_call: TRBJ1-5; d_call: -; clone_size: few; v_call: TRBV6-1; cdr3_aa: CASSENTVNQPQHF; cdr3_nt: TGTGCCAGCAGTGAAAATACAGTGAATCAGCCCCAGCATTTT